This T cell receptor beta chain was captured by sequencing in a study of shared clonotypes between healthy human individuals. Looked up from germline, CDR1 is SGHNT and CDR2 is YENEEA. The CDR3 extends over 15 amino acids. The trim removed 0 bases at V and 1 base at J, leaving 3 bases unmatched. This clone came up a few times. The antigen is undetermined. CD45RA-negative memory and CD45RA+ naive subsets were split from the CD4+ cells. Points from the study as a whole: What rarefaction showed was incomplete sorted-subset sequencing despite large depth. In this cohort, only blood was sampled, and tissue repertoires likely differ.

Repertoires were generated with immunoSEQ multiplex PCR, while TCRdb's copy carries only in-frame clones and drops some. Of 550,000 to 800,000 clones detected, around 67% appear once; the ten largest clones hold approximately 1.7%. The TCR sequence derives from a woman aged 25-40 years in good health. The chain employs TRBV11-3 and TRBJ2-7; TRBD1 aligns across 7 bases. The sequencing input was memory CD4+ T cells sorted from blood. Noted subset: CD45RA-negative fraction. The CDR3 coding sequence is TGTGCCAGCAGCTTAGACAGGGGGATATCCTACGAGCAGTACTTC. Translation: CASSLDRGISYEQYF.